Listed here are 23 T cell receptor beta chains from one sample, sequenced in a study of metastatic and nonmetastatic thyroid tumors. Ahead of thyroid surgery, no patient had received treatment of any kind. TCRdb re-clonotyped the PCR reads through MiXCR. The sample records 20,000 or so clones, over 9% being singletons. Sequencing was done on a sample of blood. These receptors all come from a female donor with papillary thyroid cancer or a benign thyroid nodule (not recorded which). Some clones in this sample may be carry-over from other donors' samples.

Ten or more counts support this clone. The rearrangement links TRBV6-2 or TRBV6-3 to TRBJ1-5; perhaps TRBD1 as D (5 bases). The germline V gene has CDR1 MNHEY and CDR2 SVGEGT. The V end was cut by 7 bases, the J end by 7 bases, with 20 bases between. The CDR3 is 15 amino acids. CDR3 DNA: TGTGCCAGCACCAACCATTCGGGGCGCGGGCAGCCCCAGCATTTT. This translates into CASTNHSGRGQPQHF.

This clone was seen many times. The V gene is TRBV28, the J gene TRBJ2-5, with TRBD1 matching 9 bases. From germline, CDR1 is MDHEN and CDR2 SYDVKM. V lost 5 bases, J lost 5 bases, and 9 bases stayed unmatched. The CDR3 loop spans 15 amino acids. The CDR3 sequence is CASSRADRGWETQYF. The CDR3, as DNA: TGTGCCAGCAGTCGGGCCGACAGGGGGTGGGAGACCCAGTACTTC.

The sample holds many counts of this clone. The rearrangement joins TRBV4-2 to TRBJ2-7; 7 nucleotides match TRBD1. Germline lookup yields CDR1 LGHNA and CDR2 YNFKEQ. The V gene end was trimmed by 0 bases and the J gene end by 0 bases; junction bases not matched to a gene: 5. The CDR3 is made up of 16 amino acids. CDR3: CASSQDPAGGSYEQYF. The CDR3 DNA reads TGTGCCAGCAGCCAAGACCCGGCAGGGGGCTCCTACGAGCAGTACTTC.

The table lists this clone with many counts. The chain combines TRBV7-9 with TRBJ2-5; D ambiguous. The CDR3 contains 12 residues. The V gene lost 6 bases and the J gene lost 2 bases, with 7 bases spanning the gap. Germline values: CDR1 SEHNR, CDR2 FQNEAQ (reference sequence). DNA of the CDR3: TGTGCCAGCAGGAAATTTCAAGAGACCCAGTACTTC. Encoded protein: CASRKFQETQYF.

This clone is large (0.1 to 1%) in the sample. This chain joins TRBV12-3 or TRBV12-4 and TRBJ2-3; 14 bases are shared with TRBD2. V shed 5 bases and J 5 bases; nucleotides not matched to a gene: 3. This CDR3 region has 15 residues. CDR3 coding DNA: TGTGCCAGCAGTCGACTAGCGGGAGGGATAGATACGCAGTATTTT. Translation gives CASSRLAGGIDTQYF.

This clone was seen ten or more times. This may be a read error, as it is one base from a much larger clone. The rearrangement uses TRBV24-1 and TRBJ2-3; D remains ambiguous. Trimming left V 3 bases short and J 2 bases short, with 8 bases between. The CDR3 consists of 14 residues. Germline V gene data show CDR1 as KGHDR and CDR2 as SFDVKD. This CDR3 is CATSDPDHTDTQYF. In DNA, the CDR3 is TGTGCCACCAGTGATCCGGACCACACAGATACGCAGTATTTT.

To note about this clone: It may be a read error: a sequence one base away is much more abundant. The chain carries TRBV7-9 and TRBJ2-6, with D perhaps assigned TRBD1 or TRBD2 (5 bases each). The CDR3 runs to 15 residues. The germline V and J ends were trimmed by 0 bases and 8 bases, with 11 bases remaining between them. CDR1 is SEHNR, CDR2 FQNEAQ, per germline (reference sequence). CDR3 nucleotide sequence: TGTGCCAGCAGCTTAGCAGGGACCGGGCCCAACGTCCTGACTTTC. Residues: CASSLAGTGPNVLTF.

At least ten counts were recorded for this clone. V is TRBV6-1 and J is TRBJ1-4, with 7 bases lining up with TRBD1. Trimming at V came to 5 bases and at J to 11 bases, leaving 5 bases not matched to a gene. In germline, CDR1 is MNHNS, CDR2 SASEGT. The CDR3 spans 12 residues. DNA for the CDR3: TGTGCCAGCAGTACCGACAGGGAGAAACTGTTTTTT. The encoded protein is CASSTDREKLFF.

About this clone: Possible read error: a much larger clone is one base away. The genes are TRBV20-1 and TRBJ1-4; 8 bases agree with TRBD1. Trimming cost V 4 bases and J 7 bases; bases outside gene matches: 5. In germline, CDR1 is DFQATT, CDR2 SNEGSKA (reference sequence). The CDR3 spans 13 residues. CDR3 residues: CSATQGVGEKLFF. Here the CDR3 DNA reads TGCAGTGCTACACAGGGGGTAGGTGAAAAACTGTTTTTT.

This clone was seen ten or more times. The rearrangement links TRBV30 to TRBJ2-1, with D uncertain. V was trimmed by 0 bases and J by 6 bases, leaving 3 bases between them. This CDR3 contains 11 residues. The germline CDR1 and CDR2 sequences are GTSNPN and SVGIG (reference sequence). The CDR3 spells CAWSVINEQFF. Written as DNA, the CDR3 is TGTGCCTGGAGTGTAATCAATGAGCAGTTCTTC. Variable domain in full (rest from reference TRBV30 and TRBJ2-1): SQTIHQWPATLVQPVGSPLSLECTVEGTSNPNLYWYRQAAGRGLQLLFYSVGIGQISSEVPQNLSASRPQDRQFILSSKKLLLSDSGFYLCAWSVINEQFFGPGTRLTVL.

About this clone: The junction differs from germline at one of its ends, possibly a read error. The V gene is TRBV10-1, the J gene TRBJ1-2; 9 nucleotides line up with TRBD1. The CDR3 is 15 residues long. CDR1 is WNHNN and CDR2 is SYGVQD in the germline V gene (reference sequence). CDR3 DNA sequence: TGCGCCAGAAGTGAATCCCCGGGACAGGGTAATGGCTACACCTTC. As protein: CARSESPGQGNGYTF.

Regarding this clone: This may come from a read error, since a much larger clone is one base off. This chain joins TRBV6-1 and TRBJ2-4; D is possibly TRBD2 (6 bases). Germline lookup yields CDR1 MNHNS and CDR2 SASEGT. The CDR3 is made up of 18 amino acids. The V and J ends lost 2 bases and 3 bases respectively, with 20 bases between them. CDR3 in DNA: TGTGCCAGCAGTGAAAGAACGGGATGGGGGGTAGACAAAAACATTCAGTACTTC. Residues: CASSERTGWGVDKNIQYF.

This chain connects TRBV27 to TRBJ2-2, with D uncertain. This CDR3 has 12 amino acids. V was shortened by 6 bases and J by 1 base, with 3 bases between the two germline ends. Germline CDR1 reads MNHEY; CDR2 reads SMNVEV (reference sequence). CDR3 region: CASSRNTGELFF. DNA of the CDR3: TGTGCCAGCAGCAGGAACACCGGGGAGCTGTTTTTT.

Relative to its sample, this clone is medium-sized. V is TRBV27 and J is TRBJ2-1, with a possible D match to TRBD1 (5 bases). The CDR3 is 16 amino acids. The germline V and J ends were trimmed by 2 bases and 4 bases, with 15 bases remaining between them. Per the germline V gene, CDR1 is MNHEY and CDR2 is SMNVEV (reference sequence). In nucleotides, the CDR3 is TGTGCCAGCAGTTTAATTCCTGTGACAGAGTACAATGAGCAGTTCTTC. Translated: CASSLIPVTEYNEQFF.

This chain joins TRBV2 and TRBJ1-5; 10 nucleotides agree with TRBD1. This CDR3 is 13 amino acids long. V gave up 8 bases and J gave up 6 bases; unmatched junction bases: 4. The germline CDR1 and CDR2 sequences are SNHLY and FYNNEI. CDR3 in DNA: TGTGCCAGCGGGGGACAGGGGCCTCAGCCCCAGCATTTT. Translating it yields CASGGQGPQPQHF. The variable domain in full, completed from reference TRBV2 and TRBJ1-5, reads EPEVTQTPSHQVTQMGQEVILRCVPISNHLYFYWYRQILGQKVEFLVSFYNNEISEKSEIFDDQFSVERPDGSNFTLKIRSTKLEDSAMYFCASGGQGPQPQHFGDGTRLSIL.

This clone was detected ten times or more. The chain combines TRBV29-1 with TRBJ2-1; D not resolved. This CDR3 is 12 amino acids long. CDR1 is SQVTM and CDR2 is ANQGSEA in the germline V gene. V was pared by 2 bases and J by 10 bases, with 12 bases between. CDR3 amino acids: CSVESTVGEQFF. The DNA of the CDR3 is TGCAGCGTTGAATCTACAGTGGGGGAGCAGTTCTTC.

This clone occurred many times. The junction differs from germline at one of its ends, possibly a read error. The V gene is TRBV6-2 or TRBV6-3, the J gene TRBJ2-6; possibly TRBD1 for D (5 bases). Germline V gives CDR1 MNHEY, CDR2 SVGEGT. The CDR3 sequence is 15 residues long. The CDR3 sequence: CAGSSDNSGANVLTF. CDR3 DNA sequence: TGTGCCGGCAGCTCGGACAACTCTGGGGCCAACGTCCTGACTTTC.

This clone was detected ten times or more. The chain is built from TRBV29-1 and TRBJ2-1; TRBD2 aligns across 12 bases. V was clipped by 6 bases and J by 7 bases; unmatched bases: 13. Looked up from germline, CDR1 is SQVTM and CDR2 is ANQGSEA. This CDR3 has 16 residues. CDR3 sequence: CSVSSSSGRASNEQFF. The CDR3 DNA follows: TGCAGCGTCAGCTCGTCTAGCGGGAGGGCCTCGAATGAGCAGTTCTTC.

A single count supports this clone. Possible read error: a much larger clone is one base away. The chain has TRBV20-1 and TRBJ1-5; weak D call: TRBD1 (5 bases). This CDR3 has 14 residues. Germline V gene data show CDR1 as DFQATT and CDR2 as SNEGSKA (reference sequence). V lost 4 bases and J lost 7, with 17 bases in between. The CDR3 sequence: CSAIDSNEGQPQHF. The CDR3 coding sequence is TGCAGTGCTATAGATTCGAATGAGGGGCAGCCCCAGCATTTT.

Many counts were recorded for this clone. This chain connects TRBV18 to TRBJ2-4, with D unclear. Trimming pared 0 bases from V and 9 bases from J, leaving 9 bases between. Germline CDR1 reads KGHSH; CDR2 reads LQKENI. The CDR3 spans 13 residues. CDR3: CASSPPDLPIQYF. The CDR3, as DNA: TGTGCCAGCTCACCACCTGACTTACCCATTCAGTACTTC.

There are many counts of this clone. The V call is TRBV15, the J call TRBJ1-3, with no clear D. The CDR3 totals 14 residues. The V gene lost 6 bases and the J gene lost 3 bases, with 12 bases spanning the gap. Germline V CDR1 and CDR2: LNHNV, YYDKDF (reference sequence). In nucleotides, the CDR3 is TGTGCCACCAGTAAGCGGGGAGATGGAAACACCATATATTTT. Translated, it gives CATSKRGDGNTIYF.

A remark on this clone: This clone may be a read error of a much larger clone one base away. The V and J genes are TRBV5-1 and TRBJ2-5; 7 bases line up with TRBD2. The CDR3 consists of 16 residues. Germline V gene sequence: CDR1 SGHRS, CDR2 YFSETQ. V shed 7 bases, J shed 1 base, and the junction held 13 bases outside the gene matches. CDR3 DNA sequence: TGCGCCAGCTACCCAACCATTAGCGGGTCCCAAGAGACCCAGTACTTC. It yields the protein CASYPTISGSQETQYF.

This clone occurred many times. This chain links TRBV20-1 with TRBJ2-7; D gene ambiguous. V lost 5 bases, J lost 1 base, and 15 bases lay in between. This CDR3 spans 14 amino acids. Looked up from germline, CDR1 is DFQATT and CDR2 is SNEGSKA (reference sequence). CDR3 protein: CSAQTQKNSYEQYF. CDR3 nucleotide sequence: TGCAGTGCTCAAACCCAGAAAAATTCCTACGAGCAGTACTTC.